This TCR beta chain was sequenced for a study of memory CD4+ T cells and cytomegalovirus serostatus. Study overall: Donors were healthy Belgian adults, 9 or 10 CMV seropositive and around 23 seronegative. Whole-study findings and limits: Median bootstrapped AUC for CMV status was approximately 0.95 originally, 0.75 to 0.91 US-trained.

This clone was observed a few times. Its antigen is unidentified. Single viable CD3+CD4+CD8-CD45RO+ cells were sorted as the memory CD4+ T cells. Total CD4+ T cells were enriched by CD4 positive selection. With 7 bases clipped from V and 4 bases from J, the junction kept 8 bases outside the gene matches. The CDR3 has 14 amino acids. Germline loops: CDR1 MNHEY, CDR2 SMNVEV (reference sequence). Authors' processing steps: Out-of-frame sequences were removed, leaving 2 million or so distinct TCRbeta sequences. The method was immunoSEQ multiplex PCR; TCRdb's version includes in-frame clones alone and lacks a portion of them. D and trimming were read from the DNA, whereas the V and J calls and clone size are those reported in that table. The sample shows 50,000 to 65,000 clones, just under 80% of them seen only once.

This TCR derives from an adult in good health and CMV-seronegative. Sequenced input: memory CD4+ T cells from blood. This rearrangement joins TRBV27 to TRBJ1-1; 8 nucleotides align to TRBD1. CDR3 amino acids: CASTKETGVTEAFF. The CDR3 region has the DNA TGTGCCAGCACCAAAGAGACAGGGGTCACTGAAGCTTTCTTT.